This entry lists 22 T cell receptor beta chains sequenced from one sample in a study of shared clonotypes between healthy human individuals. Produced via immunoSEQ multiplex PCR; TCRdb's table is partial and in-frame only. The sample holds nearly 1,000,000 clones, approximately 80% seen once. The source material was memory CD4+ T cells sorted from blood. As to subset: CD45RA-negative fraction. All receptors come from a man between 18 and 29 years old in good health.

This clone was observed once. CDR3 nucleotides: TGTGCCTGGACACCGGGAGGAACAGGGACCTACGAGCAGTACTTC. Its protein product is CAWTPGGTGTYEQYF. The genes are TRBV30 and TRBJ2-7; possibly TRBD2 for D (7 bases). The germline V gene has CDR1 GTSNPN and CDR2 SVGIG (reference sequence). The CDR3 is 15 amino acids. The V and J ends lost 4 bases and 2 bases respectively, with 18 bases between them.

The chain links TRBV2 to TRBJ1-6, with D possibly TRBD1 on 6 matching bases. This CDR3 is 15 amino acids long. Trimming removed 6 bases at V and 5 bases at J, with 14 bases between. Germline V gene data show CDR1 as SNHLY and CDR2 as FYNNEI. CDR3 in amino acids: CASSAQGMDNSPLHF. In DNA form, the CDR3 reads TGTGCCAGCAGCGCCCAGGGGATGGATAATTCACCCCTCCACTTT.

The rearrangement links TRBV19 to TRBJ1-3; the D is unclear. V gave up 7 bases and J gave up 1 base, with 8 bases separating them. CDR1 LNHDA and CDR2 SQIVND come from the germline V gene (reference sequence). The CDR3 sequence is 13 residues long. The CDR3, as DNA: TGTGCCAGTAACTCGCAATCTGGAAACACCATATATTTT. This gives the protein CASNSQSGNTIYF. The full variable domain, with the rest looked up from reference TRBV19 and TRBJ1-3, is DGGITQSPKYLFRKEGQNVTLSCEQNLNHDAMYWYRQDPGQGLRLIYYSQIVNDFQKGDIAEGYSVSREKKESFPLTVTSAQKNPTAFYLCASNSQSGNTIYFGEGSWLTVV.

The genes are TRBV10-3 and TRBJ2-1; 8 bases match TRBD2. The V and J ends lost 6 bases and 5 bases, in that order; junction bases with no gene match: 15. The length of the CDR3 is 17 residues. CDR1 ENHRY and CDR2 SYGVKD come from the germline V gene. The CDR3 sequence is CAISAPTGGGLDNEQFF. The CDR3 nucleotides are TGTGCCATCAGCGCCCCCACGGGCGGGGGGCTAGACAATGAGCAGTTCTTC.

In its sample, this clone was seen many times. The J gene is TRBJ1-4, the V gene TRBV5-1, with D possibly being TRBD1 (6 bases). This CDR3 is 15 amino acids long. In germline, CDR1 is SGHRS, CDR2 YFSETQ. V was clipped by 4 bases and J by 7 bases, with 17 bases between them. The CDR3 DNA sequence: TGCGCCAGCAGCGAGGGACAATCCGGGAGTGAAAAACTGTTTTTT. Protein sequence: CASSEGQSGSEKLFF.

The J gene is TRBJ2-2, the V gene TRBV11-3; D is uncertain. CDR1 is SGHNT and CDR2 is YENEEA in the germline V gene. Between the trimmed V and J ends, which lost 4 bases and 4 bases, there was a span of 10 bases. This CDR3 has 14 amino acids. The CDR3: CASSSHALTGELFF. CDR3 in DNA: TGTGCCAGCAGCTCCCACGCCCTCACCGGGGAGCTGTTTTTT.

The chain has TRBV10-3 and TRBJ2-7; no firm D call. The germline V and J ends were trimmed by 4 bases and 6 bases, with 22 bases remaining between them. The germline CDR1 and CDR2 sequences are ENHRY and SYGVKD. The CDR3 covers 16 residues. The CDR3 spells CAISASRPGSLGEQYF. CDR3 DNA sequence: TGTGCCATCAGTGCCTCTCGTCCCGGATCGCTCGGCGAGCAGTACTTC.

This clone has more than one count but fewer than ten. V usage is TRBV2 and J usage is TRBJ1-3; 7 positions agree with TRBD1. V lost 10 bases and J lost 2; bases outside the gene matches: 8. The germline V gene encodes CDR1 SNHLY and CDR2 FYNNEI. There are 14 residues in the CDR3. CDR3 residues: CATTPDRAGNTIYF. The CDR3 bases are TGTGCCACGACGCCTGACAGGGCTGGAAACACCATATATTTT.

This rearrangement joins TRBV6-5 to TRBJ1-3; D perhaps matches TRBD1 (5 bases). V shed 3 bases and J shed 3 bases, with 12 bases lying between them. The CDR3 runs 15 residues. From germline, CDR1 is MNHEY and CDR2 SVGAGI. The CDR3: CASSYGAGIGNTIYF. For the CDR3, the DNA is TGTGCCAGCAGTTATGGGGCAGGGATTGGAAACACCATATATTTT.

The chain has TRBV13 and TRBJ1-3, with D maybe TRBD1 (5 bases). The CDR3 length is 18 residues. CDR1 is PRHDT, CDR2 FYEKMQ, per germline (reference sequence). The V and J ends lost 1 base and 0 bases respectively, with 16 bases between them. The CDR3 region is CASSLEVTPQGSGNTIYF. CDR3 bases: TGTGCCAGCAGCTTAGAGGTCACCCCCCAGGGCTCTGGAAACACCATATATTTT. The whole variable domain, remainder taken from reference TRBV13 and TRBJ1-3, is AAGVIQSPRHLIKEKRETATLKCYPIPRHDTVYWYQQGPGQDPQFLISFYEKMQSDKGSIPDRFSAQQFSDYHSELNMSSLELGDSALYFCASSLEVTPQGSGNTIYFGEGSWLTVV.

The V gene is TRBV5-5, the J gene TRBJ2-7; TRBD1 matches at 9 bases. The CDR3 totals 15 residues. Trimming took 2 bases from V and 6 from J; bases not matched to a gene: 9. In germline, CDR1 is SGHKS, CDR2 YYEKEE (reference sequence). The CDR3 reads CASSFPGDRVSEQYF. The CDR3, as DNA: TGTGCCAGCAGCTTTCCAGGGGACAGGGTTTCCGAGCAGTACTTC.

The chain uses TRBV18 and TRBJ2-1, with D uncertain. The CDR3 has 10 amino acids. Germline-derived CDR1 and CDR2 are KGHSH and LQKENI. Trimming left V 4 bases short and J 10 bases short, with 5 bases between. CDR3 sequence (DNA): TGTGCCAGCTCACGAGAAGAGCAGTTCTTC. Its protein product is CASSREEQFF.

The rearrangement uses TRBV12-5 and TRBJ2-1; 8 bases match TRBD1. V was clipped by 6 bases and J by 6 bases; unmatched bases: 1. Germline V gene lookup returns CDR1 LGHNT and CDR2 FRNRAP. This CDR3 is built from 12 residues. The DNA for the CDR3 is TGTGCTAGTGGCGGACAGGGCAATGAGCAGTTCTTC. Translation: CASGGQGNEQFF.

The chain uses TRBV11-2 and TRBJ1-1, with D unresolved. Trimming pared 5 bases from V and 11 bases from J, leaving 18 bases between. This CDR3 contains 13 residues. Germline lookup yields CDR1 SGHAT and CDR2 FQNNGV. CDR3 DNA sequence: TGTGCCAGCAGCCCCGGACTTACCTCTGTCGCTTTCTTT. This translates into CASSPGLTSVAFF.

This rearrangement joins TRBV5-1 to TRBJ2-2, with 10 bases identical to TRBD2. The CDR3 contains 15 residues. Unmatched junction bases numbered 4, after V lost 4 bases and J lost 4 bases. CDR1 and CDR2 from the germline V gene are SGHRS and YFSETQ. CDR3 in amino acids: CASSPSGGGTGELFF. Here the CDR3 DNA reads TGCGCCAGCAGCCCCAGCGGGGGGGGCACCGGGGAGCTGTTTTTT.

The J gene is TRBJ2-3, the V gene TRBV6-1; D tentatively reads TRBD1 or TRBD2 (5 bases each). CDR1 is MNHNS and CDR2 is SASEGT in the germline V gene. V was trimmed by 6 bases and J by 4 bases, leaving 8 bases between them. The CDR3 runs 12 residues. The DNA of the CDR3 is TGTGCCAGCAGGTGGGGACCAGATACGCAGTATTTT. Its translation: CASRWGPDTQYF.

There are a few counts of this clone. The chain couples TRBV9 to TRBJ1-1, with D hard to call. V was pared by 0 bases and J by 1 base, with 10 bases between. The CDR3 covers 15 residues. Germline CDR1 SGDLS, CDR2 YYNGEE. CDR3 nucleotide sequence: TGTGCCAGCAGCGTAGTGGCACCCCGGAACACTGAAGCTTTCTTT. Translated: CASSVVAPRNTEAFF.

The chain employs TRBV7-2 and TRBJ1-2, with D perhaps matching TRBD1 (6 bases). The CDR3 runs 13 residues. CDR1 and CDR2 (germline): SGHTA, FQGNSA. The V gene lost 3 bases and the J gene lost 3 bases, with 8 bases spanning the gap. The CDR3 region is CASSFAGDYGYTF. DNA for the CDR3: TGTGCCAGCAGCTTTGCAGGGGACTATGGCTACACCTTC.

This clone was seen just once. The rearrangement uses TRBV7-9 and TRBJ2-3; D ambiguous. The CDR3 contains 14 residues. Between the trimmed V and J ends, which lost 8 bases and 4 bases, there was a span of 16 bases. Germline V gene lookup returns CDR1 SEHNR and CDR2 FQNEAQ (reference sequence). CDR3 nucleotides: TGTGCCAGCTCCACCTGGGGTGGGGCAGATACGCAGTATTTT. This gives the protein CASSTWGGADTQYF. Looking up the rest from reference TRBV7-9 and TRBJ2-3 gives the full variable domain: DTGVSQNPRHKITKRGQNVTFRCDPISEHNRLYWYRQTLGQGPEFLTYFQNEAQLEKSRLLSDRFSAERPKGSFSTLEIQRTEQGDSAMYLCASSTWGGADTQYFGPGTRLTVL.

The chain is built from TRBV19 and TRBJ1-3, with TRBD1 as a possible D gene (6 bases). Germline CDR1 reads LNHDA; CDR2 reads SQIVND (reference sequence). V lost 6 bases to trimming and J lost 3 bases, with 12 bases between them. CDR3 length: 14 amino acids. This CDR3 is CASRPGQGGNTIYF. For the CDR3, the DNA is TGTGCCAGTAGACCGGGACAAGGTGGAAACACCATATATTTT.

The V call is TRBV9, the J call TRBJ1-6; D is unresolved. The CDR3 totals 14 residues. Germline V gene lookup returns CDR1 SGDLS and CDR2 YYNGEE. V shed 0 bases and J shed 2 bases, with 3 bases lying between them. This CDR3 is CASSVEPYNSPLHF. The CDR3 nucleotides read TGTGCCAGCAGCGTAGAGCCCTATAATTCACCCCTCCACTTT. The whole variable domain, filled in from reference TRBV9 and TRBJ1-6, reads DSGVTQTPKHLITATGQRVTLRCSPRSGDLSVYWYQQSLDQGLQFLIQYYNGEERAKGNILERFSAQQFPDLHSELNLSSLELGDSALYFCASSVEPYNSPLHFGNGTRLTVT.

V usage is TRBV28 and J usage is TRBJ1-1; D is possibly TRBD1 (5 bases). V lost 6 bases, J lost 9 bases, and 11 bases lay in between. Per germline, CDR1 MDHEN and CDR2 SYDVKM. The length of the CDR3 is 11 residues. The CDR3 region is CASRDDRKAFF. CDR3 in DNA: TGTGCCAGCAGAGACGACAGAAAAGCTTTCTTT.